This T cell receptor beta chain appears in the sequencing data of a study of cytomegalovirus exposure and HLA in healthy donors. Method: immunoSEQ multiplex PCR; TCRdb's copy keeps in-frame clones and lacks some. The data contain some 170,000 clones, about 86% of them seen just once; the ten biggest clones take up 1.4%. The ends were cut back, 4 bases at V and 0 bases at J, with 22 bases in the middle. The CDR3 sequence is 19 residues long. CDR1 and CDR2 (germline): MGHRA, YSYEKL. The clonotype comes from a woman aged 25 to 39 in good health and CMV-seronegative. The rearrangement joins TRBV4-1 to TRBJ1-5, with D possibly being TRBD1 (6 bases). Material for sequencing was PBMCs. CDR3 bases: TGCGCCAGCAGCCCCACCGCCGACAGGCCCTACCCTAGCAATCAGCCCCAGCATTTT. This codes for CASSPTADRPYPSNQPQHF.